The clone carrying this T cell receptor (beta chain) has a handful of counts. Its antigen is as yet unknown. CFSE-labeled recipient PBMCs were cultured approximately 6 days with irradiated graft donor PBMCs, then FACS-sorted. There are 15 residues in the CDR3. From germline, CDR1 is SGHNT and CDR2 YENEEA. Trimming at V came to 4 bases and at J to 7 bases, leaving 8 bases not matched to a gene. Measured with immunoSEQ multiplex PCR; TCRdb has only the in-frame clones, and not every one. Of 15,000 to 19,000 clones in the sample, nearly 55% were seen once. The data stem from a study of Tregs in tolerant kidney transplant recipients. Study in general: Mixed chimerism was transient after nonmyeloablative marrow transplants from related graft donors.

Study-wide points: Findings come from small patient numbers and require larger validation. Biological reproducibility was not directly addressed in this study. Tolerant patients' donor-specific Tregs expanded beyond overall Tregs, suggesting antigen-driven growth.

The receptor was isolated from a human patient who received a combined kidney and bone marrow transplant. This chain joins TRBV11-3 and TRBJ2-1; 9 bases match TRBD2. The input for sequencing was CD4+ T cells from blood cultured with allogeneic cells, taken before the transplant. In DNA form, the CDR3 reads TGTGCCAGCAGCTCTAGCGGGAACTGGAATAATGAGCAGTTCTTC. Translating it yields CASSSSGNWNNEQFF. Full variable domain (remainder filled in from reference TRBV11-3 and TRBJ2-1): EAGVVQSPRYKIIEKKQPVAFWCNPISGHNTLYWYLQNLGQGPELLIRYENEEAVDDSQLPKDRFSAERLKGVDSTLKIQPAELGDSAVYLCASSSSGNWNNEQFFGPGTRLTVL.